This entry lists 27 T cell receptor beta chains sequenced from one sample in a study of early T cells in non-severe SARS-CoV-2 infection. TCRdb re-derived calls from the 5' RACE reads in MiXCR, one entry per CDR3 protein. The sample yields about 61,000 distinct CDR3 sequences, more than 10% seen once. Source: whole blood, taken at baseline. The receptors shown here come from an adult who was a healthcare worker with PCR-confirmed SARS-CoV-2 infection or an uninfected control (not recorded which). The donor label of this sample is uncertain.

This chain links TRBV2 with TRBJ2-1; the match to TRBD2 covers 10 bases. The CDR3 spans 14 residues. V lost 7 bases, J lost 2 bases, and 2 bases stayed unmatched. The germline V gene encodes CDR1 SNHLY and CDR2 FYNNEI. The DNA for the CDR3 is TGTGCCAGCAACCTAGCGGGGGCCTACAATGAGCAGTTCTTC. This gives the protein CASNLAGAYNEQFF.

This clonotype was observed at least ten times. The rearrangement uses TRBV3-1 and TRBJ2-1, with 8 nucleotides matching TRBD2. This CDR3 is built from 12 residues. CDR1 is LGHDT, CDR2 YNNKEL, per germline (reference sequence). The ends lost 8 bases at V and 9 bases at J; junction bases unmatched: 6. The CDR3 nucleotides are TGTGCCAGCCGAGGGACTAGTACTGAGCAGTTCTTC. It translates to CASRGTSTEQFF.

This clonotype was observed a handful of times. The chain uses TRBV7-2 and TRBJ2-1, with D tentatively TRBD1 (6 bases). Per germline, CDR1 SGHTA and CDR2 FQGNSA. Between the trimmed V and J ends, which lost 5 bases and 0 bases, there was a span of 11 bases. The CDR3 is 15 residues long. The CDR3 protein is CASSRTVYSYNEQFF. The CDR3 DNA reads TGTGCCAGCAGCCGGACAGTCTACTCCTACAATGAGCAGTTCTTC.

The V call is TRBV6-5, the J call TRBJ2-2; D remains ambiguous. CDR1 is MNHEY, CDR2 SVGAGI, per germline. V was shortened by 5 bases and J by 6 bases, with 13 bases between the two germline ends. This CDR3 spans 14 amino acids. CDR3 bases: TGTGCCAGCAGTCACCGGGCGGCGGCCGGGGAGCTGTTTTTT. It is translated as CASSHRAAAGELFF.

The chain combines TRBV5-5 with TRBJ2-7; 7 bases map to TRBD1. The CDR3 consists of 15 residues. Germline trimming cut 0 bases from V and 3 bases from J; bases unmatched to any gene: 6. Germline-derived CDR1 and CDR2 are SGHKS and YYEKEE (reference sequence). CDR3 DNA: TGTGCCAGCAGCTTGGAGTGGGGACAGAACTACGAGCAGTACGTC. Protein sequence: CASSLEWGQNYEQYV.

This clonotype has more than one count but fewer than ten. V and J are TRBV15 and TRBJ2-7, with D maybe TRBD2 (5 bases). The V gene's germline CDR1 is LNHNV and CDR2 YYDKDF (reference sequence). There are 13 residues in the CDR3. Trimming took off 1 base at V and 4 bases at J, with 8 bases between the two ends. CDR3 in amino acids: CATSRGREYEQYV. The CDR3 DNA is TGTGCCACCAGCAGAGGACGGGAATACGAGCAGTACGTC.

The CDR3 DNA reads TGTGCCAGCAGCTTAGGCCCGGGCAGAGCTAATGAAAAACTGTTTTTT. Translating gives CASSLGPGRANEKLFF. The rearrangement joins TRBV7-9 to TRBJ1-4; no reliable D call. The CDR3 extends over 16 amino acids. Trimming shortened V by 1 base and J by 3 bases, and 12 bases separated the two germline ends. Germline assignment: CDR1 SEHNR and CDR2 FQNEAQ (reference sequence).

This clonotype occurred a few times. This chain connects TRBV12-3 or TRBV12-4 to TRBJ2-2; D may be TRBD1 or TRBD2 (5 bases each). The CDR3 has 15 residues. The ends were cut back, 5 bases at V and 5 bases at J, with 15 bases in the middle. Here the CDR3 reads CASSAQAWGTGELFF. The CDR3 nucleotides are TGTGCCAGCAGTGCCCAGGCGTGGGGGACCGGGGAGCTGTTTTTT.

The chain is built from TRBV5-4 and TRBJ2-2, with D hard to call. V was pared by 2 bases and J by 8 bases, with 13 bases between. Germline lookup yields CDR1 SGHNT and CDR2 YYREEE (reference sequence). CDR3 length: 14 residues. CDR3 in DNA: TGTGCCAGCAGCTTTAGGATGGACGAGGGGGAGCTGTTTTTT. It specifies CASSFRMDEGELFF. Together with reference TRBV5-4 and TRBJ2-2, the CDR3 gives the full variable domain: ETGVTQSPTHLIKTRGQQVTLRCSSQSGHNTVSWYQQALGQGPQFIFQYYREEENGRGNFPPRFSGLQFPNYSSELNVNALELDDSALYLCASSFRMDEGELFFGEGSRLTVL.

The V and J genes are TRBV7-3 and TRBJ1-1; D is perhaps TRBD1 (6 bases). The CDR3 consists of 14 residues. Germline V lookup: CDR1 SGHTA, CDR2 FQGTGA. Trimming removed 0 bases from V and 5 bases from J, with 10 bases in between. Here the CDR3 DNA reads TGTGCCAGCAGCTTAACACAGGGAGGGACTGAAGCTTTCTTT. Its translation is CASSLTQGGTEAFF.

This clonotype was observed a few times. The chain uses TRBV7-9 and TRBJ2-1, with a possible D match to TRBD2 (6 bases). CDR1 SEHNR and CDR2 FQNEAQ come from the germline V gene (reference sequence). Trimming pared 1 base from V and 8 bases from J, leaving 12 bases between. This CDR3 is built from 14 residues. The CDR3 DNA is TGTGCCAGCAGCTTAGGTGGAGGGAAGGATGAGCAGTTCTTC. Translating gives CASSLGGGKDEQFF.

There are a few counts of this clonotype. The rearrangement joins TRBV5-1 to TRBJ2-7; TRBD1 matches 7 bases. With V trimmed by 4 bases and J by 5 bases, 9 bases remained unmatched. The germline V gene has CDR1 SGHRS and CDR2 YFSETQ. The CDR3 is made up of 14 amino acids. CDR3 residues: CASSLDRVTDEQYV. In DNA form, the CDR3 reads TGCGCCAGCAGCCTAGACAGGGTCACGGACGAGCAGTACGTC.

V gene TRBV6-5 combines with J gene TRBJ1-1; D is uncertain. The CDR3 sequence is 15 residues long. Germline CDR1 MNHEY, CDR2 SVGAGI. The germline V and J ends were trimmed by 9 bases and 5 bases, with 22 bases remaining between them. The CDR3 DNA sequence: TGTGCCAGTCGAAACTGGACCGGCCGGGAGACTGAAGCTTTCTTT. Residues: CASRNWTGRETEAFF.

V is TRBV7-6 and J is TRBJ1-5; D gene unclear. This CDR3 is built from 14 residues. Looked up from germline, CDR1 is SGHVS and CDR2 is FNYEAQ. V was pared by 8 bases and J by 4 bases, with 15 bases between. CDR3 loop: CASGLAGPNQPQHF. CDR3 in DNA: TGTGCCAGCGGGTTGGCAGGCCCTAATCAGCCCCAGCATTTT. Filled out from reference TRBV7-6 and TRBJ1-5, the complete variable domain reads GAGVSQSPRYKVTKRGQDVALRCDPISGHVSLYWYRQALGQGPEFLTYFNYEAQQDKSGLPNDRFSAERPEGSISTLTIQRTEQRDSAMYRCASGLAGPNQPQHFGDGTRLSIL.

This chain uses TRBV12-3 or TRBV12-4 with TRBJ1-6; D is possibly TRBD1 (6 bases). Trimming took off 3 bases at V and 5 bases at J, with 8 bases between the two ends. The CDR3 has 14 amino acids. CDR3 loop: CASSLTGNNSPLHF. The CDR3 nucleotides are TGTGCCAGCAGTTTGACAGGCAATAATTCACCCCTCCACTTT.

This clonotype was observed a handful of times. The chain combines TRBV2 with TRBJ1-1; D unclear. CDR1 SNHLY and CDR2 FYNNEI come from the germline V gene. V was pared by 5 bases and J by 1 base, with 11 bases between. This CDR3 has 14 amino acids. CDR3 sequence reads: CASSTPPGNTEAFF. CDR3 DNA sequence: TGTGCCAGCAGTACCCCCCCTGGGAACACTGAAGCTTTCTTT.

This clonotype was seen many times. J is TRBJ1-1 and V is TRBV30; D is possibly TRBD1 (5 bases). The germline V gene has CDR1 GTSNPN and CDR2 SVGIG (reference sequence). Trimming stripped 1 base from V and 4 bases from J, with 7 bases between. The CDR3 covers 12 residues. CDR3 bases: TGTGCCTGGAGTGGCGGGACCACTGAAGCTTTCTTT. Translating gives CAWSGGTTEAFF.

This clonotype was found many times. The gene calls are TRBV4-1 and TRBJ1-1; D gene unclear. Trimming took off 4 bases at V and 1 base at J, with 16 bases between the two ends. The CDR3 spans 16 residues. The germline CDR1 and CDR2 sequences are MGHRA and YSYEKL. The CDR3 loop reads CASSRRFMMENTEAFF. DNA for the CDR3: TGCGCCAGCAGCCGCCGTTTTATGATGGAGAACACTGAAGCTTTCTTT.

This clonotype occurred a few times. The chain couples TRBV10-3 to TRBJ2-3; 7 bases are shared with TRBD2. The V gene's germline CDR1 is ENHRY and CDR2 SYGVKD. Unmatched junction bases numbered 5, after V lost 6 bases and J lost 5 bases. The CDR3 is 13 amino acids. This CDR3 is CAIRGGVEDTQYF. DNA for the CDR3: TGTGCCATCAGGGGAGGGGTCGAAGATACGCAGTATTTT.

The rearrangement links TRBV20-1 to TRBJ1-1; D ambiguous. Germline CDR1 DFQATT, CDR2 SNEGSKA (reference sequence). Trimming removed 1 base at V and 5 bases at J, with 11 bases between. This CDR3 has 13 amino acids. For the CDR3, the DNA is TGCAGTGCTAGAGTATGGGGTGGAACTGAAGCTTTCTTT. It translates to CSARVWGGTEAFF.

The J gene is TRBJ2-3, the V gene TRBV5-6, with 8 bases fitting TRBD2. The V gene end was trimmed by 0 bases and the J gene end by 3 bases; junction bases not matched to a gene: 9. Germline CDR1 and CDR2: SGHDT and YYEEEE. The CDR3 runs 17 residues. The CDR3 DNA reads TGTGCCAGCAGCTTGGCTTGGGCTAGCGGGTCAACAGATACGCAGTATTTT. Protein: CASSLAWASGSTDTQYF. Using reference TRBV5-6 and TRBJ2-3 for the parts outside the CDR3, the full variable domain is DAGVTQSPTHLIKTRGQQVTLRCSPKSGHDTVSWYQQALGQGPQFIFQYYEEEERQRGNFPDRFSGHQFPNYSSELNVNALLLGDSALYLCASSLAWASGSTDTQYFGPGTRLTVL.

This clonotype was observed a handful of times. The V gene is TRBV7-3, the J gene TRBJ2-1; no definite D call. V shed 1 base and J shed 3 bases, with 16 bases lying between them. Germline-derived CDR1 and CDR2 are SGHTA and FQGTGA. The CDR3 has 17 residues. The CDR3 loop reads CASSLMWSQTHYNEQFF. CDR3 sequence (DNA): TGTGCCAGCAGCTTAATGTGGAGTCAGACCCACTACAATGAGCAGTTCTTC.

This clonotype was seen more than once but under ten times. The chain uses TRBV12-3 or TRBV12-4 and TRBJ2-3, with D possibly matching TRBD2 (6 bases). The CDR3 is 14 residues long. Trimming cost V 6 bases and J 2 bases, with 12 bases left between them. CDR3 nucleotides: TGTGCCAGCAGCCCTAGCGCCTACACAGATACGCAGTATTTT. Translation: CASSPSAYTDTQYF.

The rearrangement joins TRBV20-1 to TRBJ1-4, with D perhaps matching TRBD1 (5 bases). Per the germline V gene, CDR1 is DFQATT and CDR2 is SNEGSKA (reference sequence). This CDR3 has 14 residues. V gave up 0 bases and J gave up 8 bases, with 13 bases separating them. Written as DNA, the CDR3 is TGCAGTGCTAGAGATCCCCAGGGCCTGGAAAAACTGTTTTTT. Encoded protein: CSARDPQGLEKLFF.

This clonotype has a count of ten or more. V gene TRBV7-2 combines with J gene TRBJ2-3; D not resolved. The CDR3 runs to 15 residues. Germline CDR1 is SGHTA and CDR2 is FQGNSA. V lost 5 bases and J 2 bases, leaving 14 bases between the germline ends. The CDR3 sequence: CASSLNYHNTDTQYF. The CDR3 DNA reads TGTGCCAGCAGCCTAAACTACCACAACACAGATACGCAGTATTTT.

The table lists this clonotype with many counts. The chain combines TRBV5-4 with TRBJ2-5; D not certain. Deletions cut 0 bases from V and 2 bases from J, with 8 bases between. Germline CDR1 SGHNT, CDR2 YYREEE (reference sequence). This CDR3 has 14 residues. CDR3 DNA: TGTGCCAGCAGCTTGGAACACGGACAAGAGACCCAGTACTTC. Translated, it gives CASSLEHGQETQYF. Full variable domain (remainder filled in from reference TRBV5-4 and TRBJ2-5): ETGVTQSPTHLIKTRGQQVTLRCSSQSGHNTVSWYQQALGQGPQFIFQYYREEENGRGNFPPRFSGLQFPNYSSELNVNALELDDSALYLCASSLEHGQETQYFGPGTRLLVL.

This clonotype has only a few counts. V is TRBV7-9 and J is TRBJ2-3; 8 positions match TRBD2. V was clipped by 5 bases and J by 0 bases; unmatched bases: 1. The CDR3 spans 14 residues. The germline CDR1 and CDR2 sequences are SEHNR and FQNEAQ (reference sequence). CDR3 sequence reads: CASSTGGSTDTQYF. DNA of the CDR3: TGTGCCAGCAGCACGGGGGGGAGCACAGATACGCAGTATTTT.